The clone carrying this TCR beta chain has just one count. The data were obtained in a study of blood T cell repertoires in COVID-19. Study as a whole: Material from acute and convalescent COVID-19 was sourced from the United States, Italy and Spain.

This table comes from immunoSEQ multiplex PCR, and its TCRdb copy is limited to in-frame clones, with some not included. Among about 300,000 clones listed, about nine tenths were seen once. Trimming cost V 7 bases and J 7 bases; bases outside gene matches: 11. The CDR3 loop spans 14 amino acids. The germline gives CDR1 MNHEY, CDR2 SVGAGI. Participants spanned ages about 18 to 90 years and resided in fewer than 30 US areas. Input material: PBMCs or T cells enriched from blood (not recorded which). The chain employs TRBV6-5 and TRBJ2-7; 9 bases line up with TRBD1. This TCR was recovered from a woman aged 50 to 60 who had been exposed to COVID-19. Written as DNA, the CDR3 is TGTGCCAGCACCGGGACAGGGAGGCTCGAGGAGCAGTACTTC. Translated, it gives CASTGTGRLEEQYF.